This record covers a single T cell receptor (beta chain). Its antigen is as yet unknown. This specimen belongs to a study of siplizumab effects on memory and regulatory T cells. Findings and limits, study-wide: Significant reduction of alloreactive sequences traceable to unstimulated CD4+ memory cells was observed with siplizumab. Versus roughly 27% in controls, the mappable alloreactive CD4+ clones averaged approximately 64% Treg-derived with siplizumab.

The table came from immunoSEQ multiplex PCR; TCRdb's copy has only in-frame clones and leaves some out. The sample shows about 50,000 clones, roughly 92% of them seen only once. Germline V gene lookup returns CDR1 MNHEY and CDR2 SMNVEV (reference sequence). The CDR3 covers 17 residues. The J segment lost 5 bases and the V segment lost 1 base, leaving 7 bases of the junction unmatched. What was sequenced was CD8+ T cells sorted from blood. The sequence derives from a human donor in good health. V usage is TRBV27 and J usage is TRBJ2-1; the match to TRBD2 covers 11 bases. The CDR3 protein is CASSLYLGTSGNNEQFF. CDR3 in DNA: TGTGCCAGCAGTTTATATTTGGGGACTAGCGGAAACAATGAGCAGTTCTTC.